The 12 T cell receptor beta chains below were found in one sample sequenced in a study of vaccination and CD4 T cells after COVID-19. Treatment in this sample: roughly 10-day PBMC culture with coronavirus spike peptide pools or control peptides (ViraFEST assay). With the Oncomine TCR Beta short-read assay, DNA from cultured CD4+ T cells was sequenced. TCRdb passed the PCR reads through MiXCR, listing each CDR3 protein once. The data show around 10,000 distinct CDR3 sequences, 44% seen once. For these TCRs, the target antigens are not known. Sequenced sample: CD4+ T cells from blood, cultured in vitro. Receptors were obtained from a human donor who had recovered from COVID-19.

The V and J genes are TRBV5-1 and TRBJ1-1, with a weak D call TRBD1 (6 bases). The germline V gene encodes CDR1 SGHRS and CDR2 YFSETQ. V lost 6 bases to trimming and J lost 1 base, with 16 bases between them. The CDR3 has 15 amino acids. For the CDR3, the DNA is TGCGCCAGCAAAGGGGCAGGGGACACGAACACTGAAGCTTTCTTT. Translating gives CASKGAGDTNTEAFF.

V and J are TRBV19 and TRBJ1-1, with 10 bases identical to TRBD1. The CDR3 runs to 15 residues. Per germline, CDR1 LNHDA and CDR2 SQIVND (reference sequence). V lost 6 bases, J lost 5 bases, and 9 bases stayed unmatched. CDR3 sequence: CASRDRGALWTEAFF. The CDR3 DNA is TGTGCCAGTAGGGACAGGGGGGCTCTGTGGACTGAAGCTTTCTTT.

This clonotype has only one observation. The V gene is TRBV11-2, the J gene TRBJ2-3, with D hard to call. V lost 3 bases and J lost 2, with 6 bases in between. The CDR3 is 13 amino acids. Germline assignment: CDR1 SGHAT and CDR2 FQNNGV. The CDR3 sequence is CASSFTDTDTQYF. The CDR3 DNA reads TGTGCCAGCAGCTTTACAGACACAGATACGCAGTATTTT.

This clonotype turned up a few times. This sequence joins TRBV12-3 or TRBV12-4 and TRBJ2-5, with a weak D call TRBD2 (6 bases). This CDR3 contains 13 residues. The V and J ends lost 6 bases and 1 base respectively, with 9 bases between them. This CDR3 is CASRDYSQETQYF. CDR3 nucleotides: TGTGCCAGCAGGGACTACTCCCAAGAGACCCAGTACTTC.

The chain couples TRBV18 to TRBJ2-7, with a possible D match to TRBD2 (6 bases). The CDR3 runs to 15 residues. Germline V gene sequence: CDR1 KGHSH, CDR2 LQKENI. The ends were cut back, 6 bases at V and 5 bases at J, with 20 bases in the middle. Written as DNA, the CDR3 is TGTGCCAGCTCCTTGGGGGTCGGAGGGATCGACGAGCAGTACTTC. Protein sequence: CASSLGVGGIDEQYF.

A few counts support this clonotype. This chain links TRBV20-1 with TRBJ2-3, with D perhaps TRBD2 (5 bases). V was trimmed by 5 bases and J by 7 bases, leaving 13 bases between them. Per germline, CDR1 DFQATT and CDR2 SNEGSKA (reference sequence). This CDR3 has 12 amino acids. CDR3 coding DNA: TGCAGTGCTTCGGGGATCGCGAATACGCAGTATTTT. It encodes CSASGIANTQYF.

This chain links TRBV7-8 with TRBJ1-1; D uncertain. Deletions cut 2 bases from V and 1 base from J, with 5 bases between. Germline V gene data show CDR1 as SGHVS and CDR2 as FQNEAQ. CDR3 length: 13 residues. CDR3: CASSLRENTEAFF. The DNA of the CDR3 is TGTGCCAGCAGCTTACGGGAGAACACTGAAGCTTTCTTT.

This clonotype has more than one count but fewer than ten. The gene calls are TRBV7-2 and TRBJ2-2; the match to TRBD2 covers 11 bases. CDR3 length equals 16 residues. Trimming cost V 5 bases and J 3 bases; bases outside gene matches: 5. The germline V gene has CDR1 SGHTA and CDR2 FQGNSA. The CDR3, as DNA: TGTGCCAGCAGCAAGACTAGCGGGACTTACACCGGGGAGCTGTTTTTT. Translating it yields CASSKTSGTYTGELFF. The whole variable domain, filled in from reference TRBV7-2 and TRBJ2-2, reads GAGVSQSPSNKVTEKGKDVELRCDPISGHTALYWYRQSLGQGLEFLIYFQGNSAPDKSGLPSDRFSAERTGGSVSTLTIQRTQQEDSAVYLCASSKTSGTYTGELFFGEGSRLTVL.

The V and J genes are TRBV20-1 and TRBJ2-1; TRBD2 agrees at 11 bases. The V and J ends lost 3 bases and 5 bases, in that order; junction bases with no gene match: 9. The CDR3 contains 16 residues. CDR1 and CDR2 from the germline V gene are DFQATT and SNEGSKA (reference sequence). This CDR3 reads CSARTLLAGAHNEQFF. The DNA of the CDR3 is TGCAGTGCTAGGACCTTACTAGCGGGGGCCCACAATGAGCAGTTCTTC.

The chain is built from TRBV7-9 and TRBJ2-1, with 8 positions matching TRBD1. The CDR3 length is 14 residues. Trimming at V came to 5 bases and at J to 3 bases, leaving 3 bases not matched to a gene. Germline V gene data show CDR1 as SEHNR and CDR2 as FQNEAQ (reference sequence). This CDR3 is CASSAGTGYNEQFF. The CDR3 coding sequence is TGTGCCAGCAGCGCCGGGACAGGCTACAATGAGCAGTTCTTC. Drawing the rest from reference TRBV7-9 and TRBJ2-1, the complete variable domain is DTGVSQNPRHKITKRGQNVTFRCDPISEHNRLYWYRQTLGQGPEFLTYFQNEAQLEKSRLLSDRFSAERPKGSFSTLEIQRTEQGDSAMYLCASSAGTGYNEQFFGPGTRLTVL.

This chain connects TRBV30 to TRBJ1-1, with D unclear. The V end lost 0 bases, the J end lost 11 bases, and 10 bases lay between the germline ends. The germline V gene encodes CDR1 GTSNPN and CDR2 SVGIG (reference sequence). The CDR3 spans 11 residues. CDR3 in amino acids: CAWSVAQEAFF. The DNA of the CDR3 is TGTGCCTGGAGTGTAGCCCAGGAGGCTTTCTTT.

In this sample, this clonotype turned up a few times. This CDR3 is CASSFGVTGNTIYF. The CDR3 nucleotides read TGTGCCAGCAGCTTCGGGGTAACTGGAAACACCATATATTTT. The V gene is TRBV7-2, the J gene TRBJ1-3; unclear D gene. CDR3 length: 14 amino acids. From germline, CDR1 is SGHTA and CDR2 FQGNSA. V gave up 3 bases and J gave up 2 bases, with 8 bases separating them.